The clone carrying this T cell receptor beta chain was observed many times. Its antigen is still unknown. Molecules of cDNA were individually given unique molecular identifiers that were attached to them. TCRdb fed the 5' RACE reads into MiXCR, producing one record per CDR3 protein. The table includes around 28,000 distinct CDR3 sequences, 5.7% detected once. This sample was taken from a study of early T cells in non-severe SARS-CoV-2 infection. As for the study in general: Chains stayed unpaired after sequencing of bulk RNA from unsorted whole blood. The study's findings and limits: Private and CD4 specificities were missed by VDJdb matching, which favored anti-spike CD8 responses.

Per germline, CDR1 DFQATT and CDR2 SNEGSKA (reference sequence). Unmatched junction bases numbered 1, after V lost 2 bases and J lost 7 bases. This CDR3 is built from 14 residues. What was sequenced was whole blood. The V and J genes are TRBV20-1 and TRBJ2-1; 14 bases fit TRBD2. The source is an adult who was a healthcare worker with PCR-confirmed SARS-CoV-2 infection or an uninfected control (not recorded which). CDR3 sequence: CSARRTSGRNEQFF. In nucleotides, the CDR3 is TGCAGTGCTAGACGGACTAGCGGGAGGAATGAGCAGTTCTTC.